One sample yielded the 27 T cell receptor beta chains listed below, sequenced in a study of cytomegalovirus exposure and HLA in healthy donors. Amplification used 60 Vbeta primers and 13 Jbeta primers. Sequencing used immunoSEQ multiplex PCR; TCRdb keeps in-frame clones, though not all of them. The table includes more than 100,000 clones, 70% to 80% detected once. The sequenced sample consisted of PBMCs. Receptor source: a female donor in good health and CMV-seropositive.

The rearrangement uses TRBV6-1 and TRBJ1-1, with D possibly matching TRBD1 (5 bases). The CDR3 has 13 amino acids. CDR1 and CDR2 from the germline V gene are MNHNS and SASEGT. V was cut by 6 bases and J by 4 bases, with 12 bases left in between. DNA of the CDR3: TGTGCCAGCAGCACGGGGGGGGTCACTGAAGCTTTCTTT. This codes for CASSTGGVTEAFF.

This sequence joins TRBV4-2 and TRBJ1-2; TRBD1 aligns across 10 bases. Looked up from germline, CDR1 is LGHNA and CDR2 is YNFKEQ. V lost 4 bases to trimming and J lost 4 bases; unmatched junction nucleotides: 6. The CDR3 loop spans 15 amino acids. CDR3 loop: CASSPGQGRFYGYTF. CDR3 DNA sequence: TGTGCCAGCAGCCCGGGACAGGGGCGATTCTATGGCTACACCTTC.

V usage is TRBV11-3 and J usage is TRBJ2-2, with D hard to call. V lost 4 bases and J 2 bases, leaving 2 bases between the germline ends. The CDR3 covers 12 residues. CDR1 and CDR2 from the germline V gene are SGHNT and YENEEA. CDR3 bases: TGTGCCAGCAGCTCAAACACCGGGGAGCTGTTTTTT. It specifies CASSSNTGELFF.

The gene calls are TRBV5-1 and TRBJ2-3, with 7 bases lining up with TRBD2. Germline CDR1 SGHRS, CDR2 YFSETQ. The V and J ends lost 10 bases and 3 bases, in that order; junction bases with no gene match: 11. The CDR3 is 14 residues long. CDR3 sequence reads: CASNPGGGTDTQYF. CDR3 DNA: TGCGCCTCTAACCCGGGGGGAGGAACAGATACGCAGTATTTT.

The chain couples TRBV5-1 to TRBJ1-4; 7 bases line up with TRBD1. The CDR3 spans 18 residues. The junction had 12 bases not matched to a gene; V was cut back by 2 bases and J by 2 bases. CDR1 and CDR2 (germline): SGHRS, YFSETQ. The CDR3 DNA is TGCGCCAGCAGCTTTGGGTCAACAGGGGTCTCTACTAATGAAAAACTGTTTTTT. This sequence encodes CASSFGSTGVSTNEKLFF.

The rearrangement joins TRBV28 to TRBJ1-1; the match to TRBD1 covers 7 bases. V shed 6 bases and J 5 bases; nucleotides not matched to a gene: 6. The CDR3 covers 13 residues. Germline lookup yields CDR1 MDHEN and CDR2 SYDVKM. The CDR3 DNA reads TGTGCCAGCAGCTATGACAGGGCGACTGAAGCTTTCTTT. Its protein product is CASSYDRATEAFF.

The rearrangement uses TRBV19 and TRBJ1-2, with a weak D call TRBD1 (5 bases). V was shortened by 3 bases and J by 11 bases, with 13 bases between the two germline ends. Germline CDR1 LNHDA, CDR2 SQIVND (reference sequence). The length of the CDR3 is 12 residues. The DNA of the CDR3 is TGTGCCAGTAGTATGTCCAGGGTAACTTACACCTTC. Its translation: CASSMSRVTYTF. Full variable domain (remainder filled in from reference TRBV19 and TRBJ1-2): DGGITQSPKYLFRKEGQNVTLSCEQNLNHDAMYWYRQDPGQGLRLIYYSQIVNDFQKGDIAEGYSVSREKKESFPLTVTSAQKNPTAFYLCASSMSRVTYTFGSGTRLTVV.

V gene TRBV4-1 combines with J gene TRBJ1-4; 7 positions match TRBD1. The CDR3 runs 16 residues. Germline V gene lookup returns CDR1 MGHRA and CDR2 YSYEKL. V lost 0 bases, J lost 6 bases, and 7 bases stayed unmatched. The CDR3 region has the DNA TGCGCCAGCAGCCAAGATTGGAAGGGGGCGGATGAAAAACTGTTTTTT. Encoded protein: CASSQDWKGADEKLFF.

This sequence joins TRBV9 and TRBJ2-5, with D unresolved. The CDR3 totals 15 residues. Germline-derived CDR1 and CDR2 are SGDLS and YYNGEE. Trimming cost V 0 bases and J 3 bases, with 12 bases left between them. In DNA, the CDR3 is TGTGCCAGCAGCGTAGCTCTGGGCAGAGAAGAGACCCAGTACTTC. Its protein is CASSVALGREETQYF.

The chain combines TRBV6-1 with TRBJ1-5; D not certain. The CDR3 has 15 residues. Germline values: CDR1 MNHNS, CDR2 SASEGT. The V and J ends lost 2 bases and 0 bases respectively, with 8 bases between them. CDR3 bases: TGTGCCAGCAGTGAATCCCTAAATAGCAATCAGCCCCAGCATTTT. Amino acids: CASSESLNSNQPQHF.

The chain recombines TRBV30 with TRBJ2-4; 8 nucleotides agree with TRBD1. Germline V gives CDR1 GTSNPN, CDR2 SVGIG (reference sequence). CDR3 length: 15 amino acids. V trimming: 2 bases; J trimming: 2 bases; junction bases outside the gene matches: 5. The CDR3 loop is CAWSPGGFTKNIQYF. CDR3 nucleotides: TGTGCCTGGAGTCCAGGGGGCTTTACCAAAAACATTCAGTACTTC.

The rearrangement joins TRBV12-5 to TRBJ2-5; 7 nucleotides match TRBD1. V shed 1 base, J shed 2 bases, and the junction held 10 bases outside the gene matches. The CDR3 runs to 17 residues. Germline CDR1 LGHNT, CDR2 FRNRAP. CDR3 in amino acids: CASGLAYSTGLQETQYF. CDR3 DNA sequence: TGTGCTAGTGGTTTGGCATATTCGACAGGGCTACAAGAGACCCAGTACTTC.

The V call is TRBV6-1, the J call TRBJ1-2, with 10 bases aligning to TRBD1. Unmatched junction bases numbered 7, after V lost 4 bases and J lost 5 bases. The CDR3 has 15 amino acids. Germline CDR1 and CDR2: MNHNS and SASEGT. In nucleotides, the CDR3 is TGTGCCAGCAGTGGCCTCCGGGACAGGGGTTATGGCTACACCTTC. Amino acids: CASSGLRDRGYGYTF.

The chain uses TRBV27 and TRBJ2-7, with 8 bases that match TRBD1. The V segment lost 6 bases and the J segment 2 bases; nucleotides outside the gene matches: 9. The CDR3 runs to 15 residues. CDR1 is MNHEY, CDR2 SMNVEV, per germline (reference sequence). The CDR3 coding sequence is TGTGCCAGCAGCCTAAGACAGGGGAAAGCCTACGAGCAGTACTTC. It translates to CASSLRQGKAYEQYF.

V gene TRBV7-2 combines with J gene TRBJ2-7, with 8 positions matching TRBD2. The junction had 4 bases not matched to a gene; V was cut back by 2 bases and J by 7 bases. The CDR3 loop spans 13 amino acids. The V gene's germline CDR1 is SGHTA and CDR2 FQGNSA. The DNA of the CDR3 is TGTGCCAGCAGCTTAAGCGGGAGTGGTGAGCAGTACTTC. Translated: CASSLSGSGEQYF.

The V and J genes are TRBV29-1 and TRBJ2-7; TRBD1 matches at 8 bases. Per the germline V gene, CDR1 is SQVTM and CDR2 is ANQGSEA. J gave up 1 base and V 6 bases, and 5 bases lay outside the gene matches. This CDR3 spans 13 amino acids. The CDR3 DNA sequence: TGCAGCGTCACAGGGGGGCCATCCTACGAGCAGTACTTC. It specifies CSVTGGPSYEQYF.

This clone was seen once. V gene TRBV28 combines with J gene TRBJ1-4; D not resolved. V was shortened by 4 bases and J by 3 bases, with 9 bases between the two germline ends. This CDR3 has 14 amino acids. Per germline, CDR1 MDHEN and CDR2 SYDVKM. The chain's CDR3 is CASSSPYSNEKLFF. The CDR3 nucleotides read TGTGCCAGCAGTTCGCCCTACTCTAATGAAAAACTGTTTTTT.

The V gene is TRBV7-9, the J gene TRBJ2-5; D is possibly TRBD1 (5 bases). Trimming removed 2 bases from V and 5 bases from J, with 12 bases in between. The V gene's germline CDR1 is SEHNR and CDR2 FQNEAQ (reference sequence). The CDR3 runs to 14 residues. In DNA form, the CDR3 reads TGTGCCAGCAGCTTAAAGGGGATGGGGGAGACCCAGTACTTC. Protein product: CASSLKGMGETQYF.

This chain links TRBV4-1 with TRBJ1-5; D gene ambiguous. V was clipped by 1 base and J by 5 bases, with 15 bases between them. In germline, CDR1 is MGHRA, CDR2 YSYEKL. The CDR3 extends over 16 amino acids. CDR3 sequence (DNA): TGCGCCAGCAGCCAAGTCCCACTATTCGATGATCAGCCCCAGCATTTT. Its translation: CASSQVPLFDDQPQHF.

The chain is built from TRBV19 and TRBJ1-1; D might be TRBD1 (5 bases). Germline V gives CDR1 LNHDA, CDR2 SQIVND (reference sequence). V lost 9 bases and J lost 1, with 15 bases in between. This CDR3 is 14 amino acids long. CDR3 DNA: TGTGCCAGCAGCGGGGCAGGAAAGAACACTGAAGCTTTCTTT. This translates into CASSGAGKNTEAFF.

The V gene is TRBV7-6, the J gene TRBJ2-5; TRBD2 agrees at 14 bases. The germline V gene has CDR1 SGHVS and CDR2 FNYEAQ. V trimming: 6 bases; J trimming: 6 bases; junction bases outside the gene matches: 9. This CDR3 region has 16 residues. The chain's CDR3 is CASSSATSGGAKTQYF. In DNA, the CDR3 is TGTGCCAGCAGTTCTGCGACTAGCGGGGGGGCGAAGACCCAGTACTTC. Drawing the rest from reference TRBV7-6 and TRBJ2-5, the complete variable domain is GAGVSQSPRYKVTKRGQDVALRCDPISGHVSLYWYRQALGQGPEFLTYFNYEAQQDKSGLPNDRFSAERPEGSISTLTIQRTEQRDSAMYRCASSSATSGGAKTQYFGPGTRLLVL.

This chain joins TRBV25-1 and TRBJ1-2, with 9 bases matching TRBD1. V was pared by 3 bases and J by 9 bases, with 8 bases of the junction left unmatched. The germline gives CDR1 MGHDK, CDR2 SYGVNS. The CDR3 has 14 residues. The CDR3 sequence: CASSEDRGLLSYTF. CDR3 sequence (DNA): TGTGCCAGCAGTGAGGACAGGGGCCTTTTGAGCTACACCTTC.

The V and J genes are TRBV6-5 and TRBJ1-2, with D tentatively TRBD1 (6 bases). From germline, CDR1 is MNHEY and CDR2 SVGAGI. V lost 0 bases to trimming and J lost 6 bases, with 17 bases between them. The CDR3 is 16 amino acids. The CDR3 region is CASSYSQGSQNDGYTF. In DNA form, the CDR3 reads TGTGCCAGCAGTTACTCCCAGGGGTCGCAGAATGATGGCTACACCTTC.

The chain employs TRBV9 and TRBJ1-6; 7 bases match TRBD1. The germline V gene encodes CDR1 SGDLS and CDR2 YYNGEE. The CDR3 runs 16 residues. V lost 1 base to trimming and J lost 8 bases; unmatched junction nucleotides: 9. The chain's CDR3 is CASSVFPGQRDSPLHF. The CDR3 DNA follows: TGTGCCAGCAGCGTATTCCCGGGACAGAGGGATTCACCCCTCCACTTT.

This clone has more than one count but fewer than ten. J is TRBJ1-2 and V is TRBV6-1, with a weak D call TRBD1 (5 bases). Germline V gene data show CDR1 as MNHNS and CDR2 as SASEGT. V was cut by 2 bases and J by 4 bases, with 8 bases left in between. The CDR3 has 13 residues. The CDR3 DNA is TGTGCCAGCAGTGAACTGACAGCCTATGGCTACACCTTC. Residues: CASSELTAYGYTF.

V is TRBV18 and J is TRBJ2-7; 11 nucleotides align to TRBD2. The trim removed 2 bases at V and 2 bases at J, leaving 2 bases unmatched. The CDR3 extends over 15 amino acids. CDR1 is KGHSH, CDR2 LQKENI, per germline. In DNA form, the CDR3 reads TGTGCCAGCTCACCAAAACTAGCGGGGGCCTACGAGCAGTACTTC. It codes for CASSPKLAGAYEQYF.

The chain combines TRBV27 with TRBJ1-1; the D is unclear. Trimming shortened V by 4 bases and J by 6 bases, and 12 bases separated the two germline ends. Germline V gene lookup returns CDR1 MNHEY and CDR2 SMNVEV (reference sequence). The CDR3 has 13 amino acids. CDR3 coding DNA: TGTGCCAGCAGTTCGCTCGGCAGGTCTGAAGCTTTCTTT. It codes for CASSSLGRSEAFF.